These 28 T cell receptor beta chains were all obtained from the same sample, sequenced in a study of shared clonotypes between healthy human individuals (dated by TCRdb to 2018 to 2020). The library was produced with the immunoSEQ multiplex PCR assay. As stored in TCRdb, this immuneACCESS dataset retains in-frame rearrangements with V and J assigned. A fraction of the clones does not appear; measured against another copy, unresolved V genes explain less than half of the discrepancy, and the remainder lacks a known reason. The sample table lists some 470,000 clones, 70% to 80% of them with a count of one. 13% of the sample comes from the top ten. Sequencing input: PBMCs. The receptors stem from a woman aged 35 to 49 in good health. Some clones in this sample may be carry-over from other donors' samples.

The rearrangement joins TRBV15 to TRBJ2-7; tentative D call: TRBD1 (6 bases). V lost 0 bases, J lost 4 bases, and 13 bases lay in between. The length of the CDR3 is 15 residues. Germline-derived CDR1 and CDR2 are LNHNV and YYDKDF (reference sequence). The CDR3 loop is CATSREGARSYEQYF. CDR3 bases: TGTGCCACCAGCAGAGAGGGGGCCCGCTCTTACGAGCAGTACTTC.

The chain joins TRBV18 to TRBJ2-7; unclear D gene. The V end was cut by 1 base, the J end by 2 bases, with 15 bases between. The CDR3 is 16 amino acids. Germline V lookup: CDR1 KGHSH, CDR2 LQKENI. Here the CDR3 reads CASSPRRHADAYEQYF. Written as DNA, the CDR3 is TGTGCCAGCTCACCACGGAGACACGCCGATGCCTACGAGCAGTACTTC.

This chain connects TRBV2 to TRBJ2-2; 9 bases line up with TRBD2. V lost 7 bases to trimming and J lost 7 bases; unmatched junction nucleotides: 10. Germline V CDR1 and CDR2: SNHLY, FYNNEI. This CDR3 has 15 residues. The CDR3: CASTVGGRADGELFF. The CDR3 DNA sequence: TGTGCCAGCACAGTTGGCGGGAGGGCGGACGGGGAGCTGTTTTTT. Variable domain in full (rest from reference TRBV2 and TRBJ2-2): EPEVTQTPSHQVTQMGQEVILRCVPISNHLYFYWYRQILGQKVEFLVSFYNNEISEKSEIFDDQFSVERPDGSNFTLKIRSTKLEDSAMYFCASTVGGRADGELFFGEGSRLTVL.

The chain recombines TRBV10-1 with TRBJ2-1, with D maybe TRBD1 (5 bases). The CDR3 extends over 15 amino acids. V lost 7 bases, J lost 8 bases, and 21 bases lay in between. Germline values: CDR1 WNHNN, CDR2 SYGVQD (reference sequence). The CDR3 DNA is TGCGCCAGCACCATTACAGGATTGGATCGCGATGAGCAGTTCTTC. It is translated as CASTITGLDRDEQFF.

The chain recombines TRBV5-1 with TRBJ2-2; D not certain. Per germline, CDR1 SGHRS and CDR2 YFSETQ. This CDR3 has 14 amino acids. The ends were cut back, 6 bases at V and 0 bases at J, with 9 bases in the middle. The chain's CDR3 is CASNDAANTGELFF. DNA of the CDR3: TGCGCCAGCAATGATGCCGCGAACACCGGGGAGCTGTTTTTT. Full variable domain (remainder filled in from reference TRBV5-1 and TRBJ2-2): KAGVTQTPRYLIKTRGQQVTLSCSPISGHRSVSWYQQTPGQGLQFLFEYFSETQRNKGNFPGRFSGRQFSNSRSEMNVSTLELGDSALYLCASNDAANTGELFFGEGSRLTVL.

This clone was seen a handful of times. V is TRBV19 and J is TRBJ2-7; TRBD2 aligns across 12 bases. There are 15 residues in the CDR3. The germline V gene encodes CDR1 LNHDA and CDR2 SQIVND (reference sequence). V shed 6 bases and J 0 bases; nucleotides not matched to a gene: 3. DNA for the CDR3: TGTGCCAGTAGACTGACTAGCGGGGGCTCCTACGAGCAGTACTTC. This encodes CASRLTSGGSYEQYF.

Only a few counts were recorded for this clone. The sample contains more than one DNA sequence encoding this CDR3. The V gene is TRBV18, the J gene TRBJ2-7; D unresolved. The CDR3 contains 13 residues. Germline V gives CDR1 KGHSH, CDR2 LQKENI. The V end was cut by 2 bases, the J end by 0 bases, with 5 bases between. CDR3 DNA sequence: TGTGCCAGCTCACCAACGGGCTCCTACGAGCAGTACTTC. Its protein product is CASSPTGSYEQYF.

The V call is TRBV4-1, the J call TRBJ2-1; D unclear. CDR1 is MGHRA, CDR2 YSYEKL, per germline. This CDR3 has 15 amino acids. Trimming pared 1 base from V and 2 bases from J, leaving 9 bases between. CDR3 protein: CASSQGSAPYNEQFF. As DNA, the CDR3 is TGCGCCAGCAGCCAAGGAAGCGCACCCTACAATGAGCAGTTCTTC.

The chain combines TRBV7-2 with TRBJ1-4, with 11 bases that match TRBD1. Per germline, CDR1 SGHTA and CDR2 FQGNSA. The CDR3 consists of 15 residues. The ends lost 5 bases at V and 8 bases at J; junction bases unmatched: 7. The DNA for the CDR3 is TGTGCCAGCAGCGGGCGGACAGGGGGCAACGAAAAACTGTTTTTT. As protein: CASSGRTGGNEKLFF.

This clone was detected many times. The J gene is TRBJ1-1, the V gene TRBV11-2; D is ambiguous. Trimming shortened V by 0 bases and J by 4 bases, and 6 bases separated the two germline ends. The CDR3 spans 13 residues. CDR1 is SGHAT and CDR2 is FQNNGV in the germline V gene. The CDR3: CASSLDRSTEAFF. The CDR3 DNA is TGTGCCAGCAGCTTAGACAGGAGCACTGAAGCTTTCTTT. The full variable domain, completed using reference TRBV11-2 and TRBJ1-1, is EAGVAQSPRYKIIEKRQSVAFWCNPISGHATLYWYQQILGQGPKLLIQFQNNGVVDDSQLPKDRFSAERLKGVDSTLKIQPAKLEDSAVYLCASSLDRSTEAFFGQGTRLTVV.

This clone has just one count. A far larger clone lies a single base away; this is likely a read error. The rearrangement joins TRBV29-1 to TRBJ1-1, with D possibly TRBD1 on 6 matching bases. The CDR3 totals 12 residues. Germline assignment: CDR1 SQVTM and CDR2 ANQGSEA. V lost 7 bases and J lost 5, with 14 bases in between. CDR3 residues: CSAYSRGTEAFF. The CDR3 bases are TGCAGCGCTTACTCCAGGGGTACTGAAGCTTTCTTT.

This clone was seen once. The rearrangement uses TRBV5-1 and TRBJ1-4; 7 nucleotides align to TRBD1. The CDR3 contains 15 residues. V lost 4 bases, J lost 8 bases, and 11 bases stayed unmatched. Per the germline V gene, CDR1 is SGHRS and CDR2 is YFSETQ. DNA for the CDR3: TGCGCCAGCAGCCCGTATGGGGACAGTCCCGAAAAACTGTTTTTT. Its protein product is CASSPYGDSPEKLFF.

This clone was counted between two and nine times. The V and J genes are TRBV5-1 and TRBJ2-1; D is unclear. CDR1 is SGHRS, CDR2 YFSETQ, per germline. V was shortened by 4 bases and J by 3 bases, with 8 bases between the two germline ends. The CDR3 is 13 amino acids. The CDR3 protein is CASSPPNYNEQFF. CDR3 nucleotide sequence: TGCGCCAGCAGCCCTCCGAACTACAATGAGCAGTTCTTC.

This rearrangement joins TRBV18 to TRBJ2-1; 7 bases match TRBD2. This CDR3 is 16 amino acids long. Germline V lookup: CDR1 KGHSH, CDR2 LQKENI. J was trimmed by 0 bases and V by 1 base; bases with no gene match: 3. The CDR3 protein is CASSPRASGSYNEQFF. The CDR3 nucleotides are TGTGCCAGCTCACCACGGGCTAGCGGCTCCTACAATGAGCAGTTCTTC.

A word on this clone: Other DNA sequences in this specimen translate into the identical CDR3. V is TRBV4-1 and J is TRBJ1-3, with D unclear. Germline V lookup: CDR1 MGHRA, CDR2 YSYEKL. Trimming removed 1 base at V and 1 base at J, with 8 bases between. The CDR3 is 15 amino acids. The CDR3 nucleotides are TGCGCCAGCAGCCAAGCCGGGAGGTCTGGAAACACCATATATTTT. Its protein is CASSQAGRSGNTIYF.

With regard to this clone: A read error is the likely source, as a far larger clone sits one nucleotide away. V gene TRBV5-6 combines with J gene TRBJ1-2; the match to TRBD1 covers 7 bases. The CDR3 totals 15 residues. With 1 base clipped from V and 7 bases from J, the junction kept 10 bases outside the gene matches. CDR1 is SGHDT, CDR2 YYEEEE, per germline. The DNA for the CDR3 is TGTGCCAGCAGCTTGAGGGACAGCCGGGGGGCTGGCTACACCTTC. Residues: CASSLRDSRGAGYTF.

The V call is TRBV5-1, the J call TRBJ2-7; D is uncertain. Germline V gene sequence: CDR1 SGHRS, CDR2 YFSETQ. This CDR3 is 11 amino acids long. Trimming shortened V by 3 bases and J by 2 bases, and 3 bases separated the two germline ends. The CDR3 region is CASSSTYEQYF. CDR3 nucleotides: TGCGCCAGCAGCTCAACCTACGAGCAGTACTTC. Looking up the rest from reference TRBV5-1 and TRBJ2-7 gives the full variable domain: KAGVTQTPRYLIKTRGQQVTLSCSPISGHRSVSWYQQTPGQGLQFLFEYFSETQRNKGNFPGRFSGRQFSNSRSEMNVSTLELGDSALYLCASSSTYEQYFGPGTRLTVT.

This chain connects TRBV5-4 to TRBJ2-5; D gene unclear. The J call may be faulty, since TRBJ2-7 better matches the DNA end. The CDR3 has 15 residues. Germline lookup yields CDR1 SGHNT and CDR2 YYREEE (reference sequence). In DNA form, the CDR3 reads TGTGCCAGCAGTTTCCTCCGCTACTCACCCTACGAGCAGTACTTC. It codes for CASSFLRYSPYEQYF.

This clone was observed a single time. The chain uses TRBV27 and TRBJ2-2; 10 bases align to TRBD2. The germline V gene encodes CDR1 MNHEY and CDR2 SMNVEV (reference sequence). The V and J ends lost 5 bases and 8 bases, in that order; junction bases with no gene match: 5. This CDR3 is built from 14 residues. For the CDR3, the DNA is TGTGCCAGCAGTGTTAGCGGGAGGTTTGGGGAGCTGTTTTTT. Translating gives CASSVSGRFGELFF.

The CDR3 spells CASGPGRGINTEAFF. CDR3 DNA: TGCGCCAGCGGCCCGGGCAGGGGCATCAACACTGAAGCTTTCTTT. The rearrangement uses TRBV5-1 and TRBJ1-1, with a possible D match to TRBD1 (6 bases). CDR3 size: 15 residues. Germline V lookup: CDR1 SGHRS, CDR2 YFSETQ. V lost 7 bases and J lost 2, with 18 bases in between. Filled out from reference TRBV5-1 and TRBJ1-1, the complete variable domain reads KAGVTQTPRYLIKTRGQQVTLSCSPISGHRSVSWYQQTPGQGLQFLFEYFSETQRNKGNFPGRFSGRQFSNSRSEMNVSTLELGDSALYLCASGPGRGINTEAFFGQGTRLTVV.

The chain joins TRBV29-1 to TRBJ2-7; possibly TRBD1 for D (5 bases). The CDR3 loop spans 13 amino acids. From germline, CDR1 is SQVTM and CDR2 ANQGSEA. Trimming stripped 6 bases from V and 0 bases from J, with 12 bases between. In DNA, the CDR3 is TGCAGCGTCATGGACATTAGCTCCTACGAGCAGTACTTC. This gives the protein CSVMDISSYEQYF.

The chain recombines TRBV28 with TRBJ2-7; TRBD2 is a possible D gene (6 bases). Germline-derived CDR1 and CDR2 are MDHEN and SYDVKM. The CDR3 extends over 11 amino acids. The ends were cut back, 7 bases at V and 7 bases at J, with 11 bases in the middle. The CDR3 reads CASTLGSEQYF. The CDR3 DNA follows: TGTGCCAGCACCCTCGGGAGTGAGCAGTACTTC.

The V call is TRBV6-5, the J call TRBJ1-2; TRBD1 agrees at 9 bases. Germline V gene sequence: CDR1 MNHEY, CDR2 SVGAGI. After removal of 6 bases from V and 4 bases from J, the junction contained 6 bases not matched to a gene. The CDR3 extends over 14 amino acids. In DNA, the CDR3 is TGTGCCAGCAGCCAGGGACAGGGCGGCTATGGCTACACCTTC. It is translated as CASSQGQGGYGYTF.

This clone was found a few times. Within the sample, other DNA sequences also encode this same CDR3. J is TRBJ1-2 and V is TRBV25-1, with D unclear. The ends were cut back, 2 bases at V and 3 bases at J, with 4 bases in the middle. Looked up from germline, CDR1 is MGHDK and CDR2 is SYGVNS. The CDR3 sequence is 12 residues long. The CDR3 nucleotides are TGTGCCAGCAGTGAAAGCTACTATGGCTACACCTTC. Encoded protein: CASSESYYGYTF.

The chain uses TRBV5-1 and TRBJ2-4, with a tentative D call TRBD1 (6 bases). The germline V gene has CDR1 SGHRS and CDR2 YFSETQ. With 4 bases removed from V and 11 bases from J, the gap between germline ends came to 19 bases. This CDR3 has 14 amino acids. The CDR3 DNA follows: TGCGCCAGCAGCGTTGATCCAGGGGACCCTGTTCAGTACTTC. Protein product: CASSVDPGDPVQYF. The complete variable domain, with remaining parts taken from reference TRBV5-1 and TRBJ2-4, reads KAGVTQTPRYLIKTRGQQVTLSCSPISGHRSVSWYQQTPGQGLQFLFEYFSETQRNKGNFPGRFSGRQFSNSRSEMNVSTLELGDSALYLCASSVDPGDPVQYFGAGTRLSVL.

The gene calls are TRBV19 and TRBJ2-3; D remains ambiguous. The CDR3 is 12 residues long. Germline CDR1 LNHDA, CDR2 SQIVND (reference sequence). The V end lost 3 bases, the J end lost 8 bases, and 9 bases lay between the germline ends. CDR3: CASSILRSTQYF. CDR3 nucleotide sequence: TGTGCCAGTAGTATCCTAAGAAGTACGCAGTATTTT.

V usage is TRBV11-2 and J usage is TRBJ2-1; 8 bases agree with TRBD1. The V and J ends lost 5 bases and 6 bases, in that order; junction bases with no gene match: 3. This CDR3 contains 13 residues. Germline-derived CDR1 and CDR2 are SGHAT and FQNNGV. CDR3 bases: TGTGCCAGCAGCAGAGGGACAGGCAATGAGCAGTTCTTC. It translates to CASSRGTGNEQFF.

This clone appeared a single time. The chain has TRBV13 and TRBJ2-7; D not resolved. V lost 5 bases and J lost 6, with 20 bases in between. Per germline, CDR1 PRHDT and CDR2 FYEKMQ (reference sequence). There are 15 residues in the CDR3. The CDR3 spells CASSTMRSLVSEQYF. The DNA of the CDR3 is TGTGCCAGCAGCACTATGCGCTCCTTAGTATCCGAGCAGTACTTC.